This T cell receptor (beta chain) was captured by sequencing in a study of blood T cell repertoires in COVID-19. Background on the study: Sites across the United States, Italy and Spain contributed samples from acute and convalescent COVID-19. The cDNA or gDNA used as material had been derived from T cells, B-cell-depleted T cells, or PBMCs.

Original handling: Reference gene primer amplification gave estimated nucleated cell counts. Method: immunoSEQ multiplex PCR; TCRdb's copy keeps in-frame clones and lacks some. V and J calls and clone size are copied from that table; D and trimming were computed from the DNA. This sample has more than 250,000 clones; about 88% occur once, and the top ten carry 3.5% to 4%. Sequenced sample: peripheral blood. This receptor was obtained from a man aged 18 to 29 with active or convalescent COVID-19.

CDR3 sequence (DNA): TGCGCCAGCAGCCATCCAGGGTCAGATTCTGGCGGCTACACCTTC. Translation gives CASSHPGSDSGGYTF. The chain uses TRBV4-1 and TRBJ1-2, with D possibly TRBD1 on 5 matching bases. V lost 3 bases to trimming and J lost 8 bases, with 19 bases between them. The CDR3 loop spans 15 amino acids. CDR1 MGHRA and CDR2 YSYEKL come from the germline V gene.